This section outlines one T cell receptor beta chain sequence together with its context. Its antigen is undetermined. The source of the sample is a study of T cell responses to AZD1222 COVID-19 vaccine. Study background: Second-dose groups at about 4 or about 12 weeks were pooled. Study-level results: Across spike, vaccine-associated CD4 TCRs were found, dominant at 160-218 and 743-854. The peak T cell response came first, and repertoires were sampled only after it. White British ancestry dominated among donors, who included more females, and clonal diversity was possibly underestimated.

V lost 2 bases to trimming and J lost 7 bases, with 12 bases between them. This CDR3 is 13 amino acids long. The V gene's germline CDR1 is MNHEY and CDR2 SVGAGI. Only in-frame clones appear in the TCRdb table, and some are missing; sequencing was by immunoSEQ multiplex PCR. The data show about 67,000 clones, approximately 80% seen once. The V and J genes are TRBV6-5 and TRBJ2-7, with D maybe TRBD1 (6 bases). Source: peripheral blood, taken on day 0 of AZD1222 vaccination. This clonotype originated in an adult in good health. The CDR3 sequence is CASSYVVGTEQYF. The CDR3 DNA follows: TGTGCCAGCAGTTACGTGGTCGGGACAGAGCAGTACTTC.